This T cell receptor (beta chain) was sequenced during a study of read filtering for tumor transcriptome and immune sequencing. Study-wide background: Mean patient age was approximately 66 years, range about 45 to 90; 16 to 20 male, roughly 14 female.

Study-level findings and limits: Single-read clonotypes: roughly 82% of IR-seq clonotypes (roughly 4% of reads), around three quarters of RNA-seq clonotypes (around 48% of reads).

Concerning this clonotype itself: Its antigen is not identified.

CDR1 is SGHNT, CDR2 YENEEA, per germline. The CDR3 is made up of 15 amino acids. With V trimmed by 2 bases and J by 7 bases, 6 bases remained unmatched. Molecular barcoded adaptors covering alpha/delta and beta/gamma chains were used on approximately 440 ng RNA. TCRdb independently ran MiXCR on the reads; one entry per CDR3 protein. The table has 50,000 to 65,000 distinct CDR3 sequences, roughly 19% seen once; the top ten hold approximately 10%. The specimen sequenced was a population of CD138-negative cells sorted from bone marrow. The genes are TRBV11-3 and TRBJ2-1; 9 nucleotides match TRBD1. The sequence derives from a donor aged 40 or older with multiple myeloma. CDR3 DNA: TGTGCCAGCAGCTTATATACAGGGGGCTCGAATGAGCAGTTCTTC. This codes for CASSLYTGGSNEQFF.